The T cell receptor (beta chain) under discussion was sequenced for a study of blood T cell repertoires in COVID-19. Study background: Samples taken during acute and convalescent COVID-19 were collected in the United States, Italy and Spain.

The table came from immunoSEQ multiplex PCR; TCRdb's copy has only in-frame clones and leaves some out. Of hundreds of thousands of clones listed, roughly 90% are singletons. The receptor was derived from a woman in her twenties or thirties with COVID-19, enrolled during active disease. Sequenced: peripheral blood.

The CDR3 reads CASSPPDREKTYSTDTQYF. CDR3 coding DNA: TGTGCCAGCAGTCCCCCGGACAGGGAAAAAACTTATTCCACAGATACGCAGTATTTT. The chain combines TRBV28 with TRBJ2-3, with TRBD1 matching 8 bases. V lost 5 bases, J lost 2 bases, and 18 bases stayed unmatched. Germline V gives CDR1 MDHEN, CDR2 SYDVKM. The length of the CDR3 is 19 residues.